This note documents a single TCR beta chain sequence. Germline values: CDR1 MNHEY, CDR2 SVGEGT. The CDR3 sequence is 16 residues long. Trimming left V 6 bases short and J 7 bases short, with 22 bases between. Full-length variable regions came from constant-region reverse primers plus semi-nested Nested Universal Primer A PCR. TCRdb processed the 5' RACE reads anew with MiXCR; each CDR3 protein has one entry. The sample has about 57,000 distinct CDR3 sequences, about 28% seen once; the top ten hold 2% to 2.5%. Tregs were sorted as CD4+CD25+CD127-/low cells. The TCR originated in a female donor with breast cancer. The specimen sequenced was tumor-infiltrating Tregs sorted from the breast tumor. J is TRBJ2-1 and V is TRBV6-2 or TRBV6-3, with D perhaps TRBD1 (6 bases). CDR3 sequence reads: CASSRTGKGFLNEQFF. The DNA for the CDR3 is TGTGCCAGCAGCCGTACAGGGAAAGGATTTCTTAATGAGCAGTTCTTC.